The present T cell receptor (beta chain) was sequenced within a study of breast tumors, draining lymph nodes, adjacent tissues. This clonotype showed up many times. Trimming removed 5 bases at V and 3 bases at J, with 22 bases between. Germline CDR1 SGHDT, CDR2 YYEEEE. This CDR3 contains 17 residues. MiXCR was run by TCRdb on the multiplex PCR reads, yielding one entry per CDR3 protein. Of around 300,000 distinct CDR3 sequences listed, around 30% are singletons. Samples came from axillary lymph nodes draining the breast cancer. Sequencing was performed on axillary lymph node tissue. The J gene is TRBJ2-3, the V gene TRBV5-6; D might be TRBD2 (5 bases). This TCR was recovered from a female donor with breast cancer. Some clones in this sample may be carry-over from other donors' samples. The CDR3 loop reads CASRHGGPAFGTDTQYF. CDR3 bases: TGTGCCAGCAGACATGGAGGACCGGCCTTCGGGACAGATACGCAGTATTTT.